The 10 T cell receptor beta chains below come from one sample, sequenced in a study of T-cell reconstitution after alpha-beta-depleted transplantation in children. During its preparation, the TCRbeta library received unique molecular identifiers. Each CDR3 protein is one row after TCRdb ran MiXCR on the PCR reads. The sample records a few hundred thousand distinct CDR3 sequences, 20% being singletons. Here the sequenced sample was PBMCs from the stem cell graft donor, taken from the stem cell graft. These TCRs come from a human donor who donated a stem cell graft to a child with acute myeloid leukemia.

The V call is TRBV3-1, the J call TRBJ2-7; D is unresolved. The CDR3 consists of 17 residues. With 0 bases removed from V and 0 bases from J, the gap between germline ends came to 15 bases. Germline CDR1 LGHDT, CDR2 YNNKEL (reference sequence). The CDR3 region has the DNA TGTGCCAGCAGCCAAGATTCTCGGCGGCCCAGCTCCTACGAGCAGTACTTC. It specifies CASSQDSRRPSSYEQYF.

The rearrangement links TRBV7-9 to TRBJ1-4; D remains unclear. Germline V CDR1 and CDR2: SEHNR, FQNEAQ (reference sequence). This CDR3 comprises 13 residues. V was trimmed by 4 bases and J by 5 bases, leaving 8 bases between them. The CDR3 spells CASSSPGNEKLFF. The CDR3 coding sequence is TGTGCCAGCAGCTCCCCCGGGAATGAAAAACTGTTTTTT.

This clonotype has a handful of counts. The chain links TRBV4-3 to TRBJ2-3; 12 bases line up with TRBD2. Trimming cost V 0 bases and J 14 bases; bases outside gene matches: 6. Germline-derived CDR1 and CDR2 are LGHNA and YSLEER. The CDR3 sequence is 14 residues long. CDR3 sequence reads: CASSQDRLAGDMYF. The CDR3 region has the DNA TGCGCCAGCAGCCAAGATAGACTAGCGGGAGACATGTATTTT.

The sample holds a few counts of this clonotype. In DNA, the CDR3 is TGTGCCACGAGGACTAGGGCCTACAATGAGCAGTTCTTC. Translated: CATRTRAYNEQFF. V is TRBV2 and J is TRBJ2-1, with TRBD2 identical over 7 bases. Trimming cost V 10 bases and J 2 bases; bases outside gene matches: 5. CDR3 size: 13 residues. Germline assignment: CDR1 SNHLY and CDR2 FYNNEI. The entire variable domain, with the rest obtained from reference TRBV2 and TRBJ2-1, is as follows: EPEVTQTPSHQVTQMGQEVILRCVPISNHLYFYWYRQILGQKVEFLVSFYNNEISEKSEIFDDQFSVERPDGSNFTLKIRSTKLEDSAMYFCATRTRAYNEQFFGPGTRLTVL.

This clonotype was observed a handful of times. V usage is TRBV12-3 or TRBV12-4 and J usage is TRBJ1-5; tentatively, D is TRBD1 (5 bases). The CDR3 runs 13 residues. The germline V and J ends were trimmed by 2 bases and 7 bases, with 9 bases remaining between them. The CDR3 here is CASSLRGEQPQHF. The DNA for the CDR3 is TGTGCCAGCAGTTTAAGAGGGGAGCAGCCCCAGCATTTT.

The chain links TRBV4-3 to TRBJ2-1; D unresolved. Trimming shortened V by 2 bases and J by 7 bases, and 9 bases separated the two germline ends. The germline gives CDR1 LGHNA, CDR2 YSLEER. The CDR3 runs to 13 residues. The CDR3 protein is CASSQTSDNEQFF. In nucleotides, the CDR3 is TGCGCCAGCAGCCAAACCAGCGATAATGAGCAGTTCTTC.

This clonotype was picked up many times. The genes are TRBV29-1 and TRBJ2-6, with D uncertain. Trimming pared 2 bases from V and 5 bases from J, leaving 1 base between. The CDR3 runs to 11 residues. Looked up from germline, CDR1 is SQVTM and CDR2 is ANQGSEA. CDR3 sequence reads: CSVERANVLTF. CDR3 DNA sequence: TGCAGCGTTGAAAGGGCCAACGTCCTGACTTTC. The full variable domain, with the rest looked up from reference TRBV29-1 and TRBJ2-6, is SAVISQKPSRDICQRGTSLTIQCQVDSQVTMMFWYRQQPGQSLTLIATANQGSEATYESGFVIDKFPISRPNLTFSTLTVSNMSPEDSSIYLCSVERANVLTFGAGSRLTVL.

This clonotype was counted ten times or more. The gene calls are TRBV29-1 and TRBJ2-1, with 10 nucleotides matching TRBD2. This CDR3 has 14 residues. Losses at the gene ends were 3 bases for V and 3 bases for J; bases not matched to a gene: 2. Germline V gene lookup returns CDR1 SQVTM and CDR2 ANQGSEA. The CDR3 loop reads CSVERTSGYNEQFF. The CDR3, as DNA: TGCAGCGTTGAGAGGACTAGCGGCTACAATGAGCAGTTCTTC.

This chain uses TRBV20-1 with TRBJ1-2; 7 bases line up with TRBD1. CDR1 is DFQATT, CDR2 SNEGSKA, per germline (reference sequence). J gave up 4 bases and V 6 bases, and 5 bases lay outside the gene matches. There are 12 residues in the CDR3. The CDR3 is CSARGQLYGYTF. The DNA of the CDR3 is TGCAGTGCCCGGGGACAGCTCTATGGCTACACCTTC.

This clonotype was seen only a few times. The chain recombines TRBV29-1 with TRBJ1-2; TRBD1 might be the D (5 bases). The length of the CDR3 is 14 residues. Germline assignment: CDR1 SQVTM and CDR2 ANQGSEA. The V end was cut by 6 bases, the J end by 0 bases, with 14 bases between. The CDR3 reads CSVVGDGTNYGYTF. The CDR3 DNA follows: TGCAGCGTCGTGGGGGACGGGACTAACTATGGCTACACCTTC.